The clone carrying this T cell receptor (beta chain) has ten or more counts. RNA transcripts served as the template for amplifying TCR beta CDR3 regions. Initially, a first-round RT-PCR of the TCR CDR3 employed the HTBI primer set. TCRdb analysed the multiplex PCR reads with MiXCR anew, one entry per CDR3 protein. The data hold about 610,000 distinct CDR3 sequences, with roughly 14% observed a single time. The data derive from a study of T cells in Graves' hyperthyroidism and ophthalmopathy. Thyroid ultrasound and orbital computed tomography, with clinical symptoms and serum thyroxine and TRAb, informed diagnoses. PBMCs stemmed from approximately 9.1 ml fresh peripheral blood. Germline CDR1 PRHDT, CDR2 FYEKMQ (reference sequence). The CDR3 is 13 residues long. Trimming removed 1 base from V and 8 bases from J; junction bases left unmatched: 4.

This TCR came from a middle-aged woman with Graves' ophthalmopathy. The chain recombines TRBV13 with TRBJ1-2; TRBD1 aligns across 7 bases. Sequencing was done on a sample of blood. CDR3 DNA sequence: TGTGCCAGCAGCTTAGAGGGGGCGGACGGCTACACCTTC. This translates into CASSLEGADGYTF. Complete variable domain (other parts from reference TRBV13 and TRBJ1-2): AAGVIQSPRHLIKEKRETATLKCYPIPRHDTVYWYQQGPGQDPQFLISFYEKMQSDKGSIPDRFSAQQFSDYHSELNMSSLELGDSALYFCASSLEGADGYTFGSGTRLTVV.